These T cell receptor beta chains were read from a single sample in a study of T-cell reconstitution after alpha-beta-depleted transplantation in children. Each CDR3 protein is one row after TCRdb ran MiXCR on the PCR reads. The sample carries around 250,000 distinct CDR3 sequences, approximately 9.6% recorded once. This specimen was PBMCs from the stem cell graft donor, taken from the stem cell graft. The receptor source for this set is a human donor who donated a stem cell graft to a child with SCID. CDR3s include the opening cysteine and the closing phenylalanine or tryptophan. Each record gives: CDR3 protein, CDR3 DNA, V gene, J gene, clone size, D gene. D genes are given only for firm matches. Some rows mark clone size as missing; the rest say once, few, many or name a class of expanded clone.

CASSQDWTDYEQYF	TGCGCCAGCAGCCAAGATTGGACAGACTACGAGCAGTACTTC	TRBV4-1	TRBJ2-7	.	.
CSVEGGANYEQYF	TGCAGCGTTGAAGGAGGCGCAAATTACGAGCAGTACTTC	TRBV29-1	TRBJ2-7	few	.
CASSQRLADQETQYF	TGTGCCAGCAGCCAACGACTAGCGGACCAAGAGACCCAGTACTTC	TRBV4-2	TRBJ2-5	few	TRBD2
CASSPGTVGYTF	TGTGCCAGCAGTCCCGGAACGGTTGGCTACACCTTC	TRBV12-3/TRBV12-4	TRBJ1-2	many	.
CASSLFGQETQYF	TGCGCCAGCAGCCTCTTTGGGCAAGAGACCCAGTACTTC	TRBV5-1	TRBJ2-5	.	.
CSASDRLLMKDGYTF	TGCAGTGCTAGTGATCGACTACTAATGAAGGATGGCTACACCTTC	TRBV20-1	TRBJ1-2	.	.
CASSLAIPDTQYF	TGCGCCAGCAGCTTGGCGATTCCAGATACGCAGTATTTT	TRBV5-1	TRBJ2-3	few	.
CASSDGTSGSNEQFF	TGCGCCAGCAGCGACGGGACTAGCGGCTCCAATGAGCAGTTCTTC	TRBV5-1	TRBJ2-1	many	TRBD2
CASSSRDNEQFF	TGTGCCAGCAGCAGCAGAGACAATGAGCAGTTCTTC	TRBV11-2	TRBJ2-1	few	.
CASSLDRGRTEAFF	TGTGCCAGCAGTTTGGACAGGGGCCGAACTGAAGCTTTCTTT	TRBV12-3/TRBV12-4	TRBJ1-1	many	TRBD1
CASSQETRSLDPGELFF	TGTGCCAGCAGCCAAGAAACAAGGTCCCTAGACCCCGGGGAGCTGTTTTTT	TRBV3-1	TRBJ2-2	many	.
CASDRSPTDTQYF	TGTGCCAGCGACAGGAGCCCCACAGATACGCAGTATTTT	TRBV5-6	TRBJ2-3	.	.
CAISEVYQETQYF	TGTGCCATCAGTGAGGTGTATCAAGAGACCCAGTACTTC	TRBV10-3	TRBJ2-5	.	.
CASSQAGVSYTF	TGTGCCAGCAGCCAAGCAGGGGTCAGCTACACCTTC	TRBV3-1	TRBJ1-2	.	.
CASSPSGTYNEQFF	TGTGCCAGCAGCCCAAGCGGCACCTACAATGAGCAGTTCTTC	TRBV7-2	TRBJ2-1	.	.
CSVEDFDRGYEQYF	TGCAGCGTTGAAGACTTCGACAGGGGCTACGAGCAGTACTTC	TRBV29-1	TRBJ2-7	few	TRBD1